The T cell receptor beta chain under discussion was sequenced for a study of blood T cell repertoires in COVID-19. The assay was immunoSEQ multiplex PCR, and TCRdb's table has in-frame clones only and misses some. The data hold 100,000 to 150,000 clones, with around 90% observed a single time. The CDR3 is 15 residues long. CDR1 is LGHDT and CDR2 is YNNKEL in the germline V gene (reference sequence). J was trimmed by 6 bases and V by 1 base; bases with no gene match: 7. Sequenced material: peripheral blood. The rearrangement joins TRBV3-1 (or the pseudogene TRBV3-2) to TRBJ2-3, with 7 bases aligning to TRBD1. This clonotype was obtained from a human donor in a cohort sampled during active COVID-19. CDR3 nucleotides: TGTGCCAGCAGCCAAGGCGGAAGGGGGCTCGATACGCAGTATTTT. It translates to CASSQGGRGLDTQYF.